Listed here is a single T cell receptor beta chain. Original processing notes: Counts of nucleated cells, estimated from reference gene primer amplification, were obtained. Libraries were prepared by immunoSEQ multiplex PCR; TCRdb keeps only in-frame clonotypes and omits some of them. The V and J calls and clone size come from that table; D and trimming were worked out from the DNA. Of 250,000 to 350,000 clones listed, roughly 90% are singletons. This specimen comes from a study of blood T cell repertoires in COVID-19. The wider study: Sites in the United States, Italy and Spain provided acute and convalescent COVID-19 samples. PBMCs, B-cell-depleted T cells, or T cells were the source of the cDNA or gDNA that made up the material.

Germline CDR1 reads SGHRS; CDR2 reads YFSETQ. This CDR3 is 16 amino acids long. V gave up 0 bases and J gave up 0 bases, with 13 bases separating them. Patients in Seattle were enrolled during active infection, then followed longitudinally. Sequencing was performed on peripheral blood. The V and J genes are TRBV5-1 and TRBJ2-7; D unresolved. The TCR sequence derives from a woman in her twenties or thirties with COVID-19, enrolled during active disease. This CDR3 is CASSLAGGTSSYEQYF. The CDR3 nucleotides are TGCGCCAGCAGCTTGGCCGGCGGCACGAGCTCCTACGAGCAGTACTTC.